Reported below is one T cell receptor beta chain. The antigen this receptor binds is unknown. An end of the junction differs from the germline gene, which may be a read error. The CDR3, from cysteine to phenylalanine, totals 15 residues. Only the CDR3 DNA is retained, 45 bases long and in frame from the first base. CDR1 is given as SGHTA and CDR2 as FQGNSA, both from the germline V gene. This sample was taken from a study of cytotoxic CD8 clonotypes in ibrutinib-treated CLL (dated by TCRdb to the early 2020s). As for the study more broadly: In this cohort, 15 or so patients were treatment-naive and more than 9 were relapsed/refractory, while under 18 had unmutated IGHV. Responses were partial in 24 patients and complete in 2; after median approximately 67 months follow-up, about 14 stayed in remission and roughly twelve progressed. The response samples were drawn at a median of roughly eleven months into treatment, with a range of roughly 6 to 36 months. On average, each sample had a few hundred thousand productive templates and tens of thousands of productive rearrangements. Longitudinal samples were obtainable from about 30% of the roughly 86 participants in the trial. Cryopreserved peripheral blood mononuclear cells were collected before treatment, at response, and at either disease progression or sustained remission. Every sample from remission and from progressive disease was obtained while the patients were still on ibrutinib. Broad study findings and their caveats: Clonality increased at ibrutinib response, stayed stable in sustained remission, and fell back toward baseline at progression. Sustained-remission and progressing patients did not have matched sampling times, and lymph node repertoires were not examined. Public clonotypes were rare and either shrank or stayed stable during treatment, and the rise in clonality at ibrutinib response reflected expansion of private clonotypes. At baseline, clonality was higher than in age-matched healthy donors and showed a strong correlation with circulating CD8+ T-cell counts.

The goal of deep resolution MiSeq sequencing was a depth between 1 in 1 million and 1 in 200,000 T cells, and coverage averaged 10x per clonotype. The immunoSEQ hsTCRB Kit was used to generate the TCR beta libraries. Regarding the original processing steps: Data were analyzed with ImmunoSEQ Data Assistant and ImmunoSEQ Analyzer, with V, D and J genes assigned per IMGT definitions. Clonality, which ranges from 0 to 1, was calculated as one minus the normalized Shannon entropy of productive rearrangement frequencies. Only overrepresented clonotypes making up at least 0.05% of the repertoire of each patient were included in the public clonotype analysis. Thirteen age-matched healthy donor repertoires from immuneACCESS were used as controls for clonality. The immuneACCESS repertoire file appears here via TCRdb, limited to in-frame rearrangements. These files lack a portion of the clones; in checked studies, under half of the deficit traces to unresolved V genes, and the cause of the others is not known. The V and J calls and the clone size are those of that table, but D and trimming were determined from the DNA. This sample holds roughly 130,000 clones; over 60% were observed only once. About 13% of the sample goes to the ten largest clones.

Taken with the paper, the label for time point translates to: more than 10 months on ibrutinib. For TCR beta library preparation, approximately 2 micrograms of genomic DNA was extracted from cryopreserved PBMCs. Longitudinal blood samples from CLL patients on ibrutinib monotherapy were analyzed using high-throughput TCR beta sequencing. The patients were enrolled in a single-center, open-label phase 2 trial of ibrutinib monotherapy. The source is a human donor with chronic lymphocytic leukemia. This sample comprised PBMCs, obtained after 12 months of ibrutinib treatment. The V and J segments used are TRBV7-2 and TRBJ2-5; TRBD2 lines up with 11 middle nucleotides. The CDR3 in this case is CASRARLAGQGTQYF. The DNA reads TGTGCCAGCAGGGCCCGACTAGCGGGACAAGGGACCCAGTACTTC.